One T cell receptor beta chain is described in this entry. The sample comes from a study of blood T cell repertoires in COVID-19. Turning to the study itself: The origin of the acute and convalescent COVID-19 samples was the United States, Italy and Spain.

Patients of the Seattle cohort, enrolled during active infection, were followed longitudinally. CDR1 is LNHDA and CDR2 is SQIVND in the germline V gene (reference sequence). This CDR3 region has 14 residues. Trimming shortened V by 4 bases and J by 6 bases, and 12 bases separated the two germline ends. Original methodology: The authors estimated nucleated cell counts from reference gene primer amplification. TCRdb's copy holds only in-frame clones and misses some; the assay was immunoSEQ multiplex PCR. The DNA gave D and trimming, while V, J and clone size come from that table. Altogether under 250,000 clones are present, about 83% being singletons, with the ten largest covering approximately 6%.

Sequences were obtained from peripheral blood. The TCR comes from a woman of 80 years or more with COVID-19, enrolled during active disease. This chain uses TRBV19 with TRBJ2-2; tentatively, D is TRBD1 (5 bases). In DNA form, the CDR3 reads TGTGCCAGTAGTAGCGGAAAAGGGGCCGGGGAGCTGTTTTTT. It yields the protein CASSSGKGAGELFF.